Listed here are 26 T cell receptor beta chains from one sample, sequenced in a study of cytomegalovirus exposure and HLA in healthy donors (dated by TCRdb to 2016 to 2017). Library generation was performed with the immunoSEQ multiplex PCR assay. Not all clones reach the TCRdb copy of this immuneACCESS table, which keeps in-frame sequences only. Checked studies attribute under half of the gap to unresolved V genes and leave the rest unexplained. This sample holds 150,000 to 200,000 clones; about 89% were observed only once. Together, the top ten hold 7.2% of the sample. The source material was PBMCs. These receptor sequences come from a man aged 25-40 years in good health and CMV-seropositive.

V and J are TRBV4-2 and TRBJ2-7; 11 bases fit TRBD2. CDR3 length: 17 amino acids. The germline V gene encodes CDR1 LGHNA and CDR2 YNFKEQ. V gave up 0 bases and J gave up 0 bases; unmatched junction bases: 4. The CDR3 nucleotides are TGTGCCAGCAGCCAAGAAGGGACTAGCGGTTCCTCCTACGAGCAGTACTTC. Amino acid sequence: CASSQEGTSGSSYEQYF.

V is TRBV9 and J is TRBJ1-2; TRBD1 might be the D (6 bases). Looked up from germline, CDR1 is SGDLS and CDR2 is YYNGEE. The CDR3 totals 18 residues. V dropped 0 bases and J dropped 3 bases, with 21 bases sitting between them. CDR3 DNA: TGTGCCAGCAGCGTAGTCGGCGGGGGCTCCACGGGGGACTATGGCTACACCTTC. The encoded protein is CASSVVGGGSTGDYGYTF.

The genes are TRBV6-1 and TRBJ1-6; D is unresolved. There are 14 residues in the CDR3. The germline gives CDR1 MNHNS, CDR2 SASEGT. Trimming cost V 7 bases and J 8 bases, with 15 bases left between them. CDR3 bases: TGTGCCAGCACCCCGGAGCAAGCCCATTCACCCCTCCACTTT. This translates into CASTPEQAHSPLHF.

The chain couples TRBV21-1 to TRBJ2-7; TRBD1, as called in the table, went unchecked against the DNA. TRBV21-1 corresponds to a pseudogene. The CDR3 runs to 14 residues. This CDR3 reads CASSRQGESYEQYF. The CDR3 coding sequence is TGTGCCAGCAGCAGACAGGGGGAGTCCTACGAGCAGTACTTC.

This clone has a handful of counts. The rearrangement links TRBV11-3 to TRBJ1-2; D is unclear. This CDR3 is built from 14 residues. V shed 4 bases and J shed 8 bases, with 17 bases lying between them. Looked up from germline, CDR1 is SGHNT and CDR2 is YENEEA. The CDR3 DNA follows: TGTGCCAGCAGCTCCCCGCCGATCGGGCAGGGCTACACCTTC. It is translated as CASSSPPIGQGYTF.

V usage is TRBV6-1 and J usage is TRBJ1-2, with TRBD1 matching 7 bases. CDR1 is MNHNS, CDR2 SASEGT, per germline. CDR3 size: 14 residues. V was pared by 6 bases and J by 0 bases, with 4 bases of the junction left unmatched. The chain's CDR3 is CASSLRGANYGYTF. In DNA form, the CDR3 reads TGTGCCAGCAGCCTCAGGGGGGCTAACTATGGCTACACCTTC.

This chain joins TRBV19 and TRBJ1-5; no clear D. The CDR3 is 13 residues long. Germline V gene sequence: CDR1 LNHDA, CDR2 SQIVND (reference sequence). V lost 1 base to trimming and J lost 10 bases, with 11 bases between them. The CDR3 nucleotides are TGTGCCAGTAGTATAGGTTGGCGACCCCCCCAGCATTTT. Encoded protein: CASSIGWRPPQHF.

The chain links TRBV6-1 to TRBJ1-5, with 9 bases identical to TRBD1. V shed 6 bases, J shed 6 bases, and the junction held 9 bases outside the gene matches. The length of the CDR3 is 15 residues. CDR1 MNHNS and CDR2 SASEGT come from the germline V gene. The CDR3 nucleotides are TGTGCCAGCAGACGAACAGGGGGCGAAGGTCAGCCCCAGCATTTT. This codes for CASRRTGGEGQPQHF.

V gene TRBV5-5 combines with J gene TRBJ1-6, with D perhaps TRBD1 (5 bases). There are 14 residues in the CDR3. The V end lost 2 bases, the J end lost 7 bases, and 10 bases lay between the germline ends. Germline V gives CDR1 SGHKS, CDR2 YYEKEE (reference sequence). CDR3: CASSFRGRNSPLHF. The DNA of the CDR3 is TGTGCCAGCAGCTTTAGGGGCAGGAATTCACCCCTCCACTTT. The whole variable domain, remainder taken from reference TRBV5-5 and TRBJ1-6, is DAGVTQSPTHLIKTRGQQVTLRCSPISGHKSVSWYQQVLGQGPQFIFQYYEKEERGRGNFPDRFSARQFPNYSSELNVNALLLGDSALYLCASSFRGRNSPLHFGNGTRLTVT.

The count of this clone is one. The J gene is TRBJ2-7, the V gene TRBV7-9; D may be TRBD1 or TRBD2 (5 bases each). The CDR3 is 14 amino acids. V was trimmed by 7 bases and J by 3 bases, leaving 16 bases between them. From germline, CDR1 is SEHNR and CDR2 FQNEAQ (reference sequence). The CDR3 region is CASTIGTENYEQYF. The CDR3 coding sequence is TGTGCCAGCACCATAGGGACCGAGAACTACGAGCAGTACTTC.

This chain links TRBV7-3 with TRBJ2-1; D unclear. There are 13 residues in the CDR3. The germline V gene has CDR1 SGHTA and CDR2 FQGTGA. The V end lost 0 bases, the J end lost 8 bases, and 8 bases lay between the germline ends. The CDR3 protein is CASSLTLTDEQFF. The CDR3 nucleotides are TGTGCCAGCAGCTTAACGCTTACGGATGAGCAGTTCTTC.

The chain combines TRBV2 with TRBJ1-1; 11 bases match TRBD1. The CDR3 has 15 residues. Germline CDR1 reads SNHLY; CDR2 reads FYNNEI. V lost 6 bases to trimming and J lost 4 bases; unmatched junction nucleotides: 7. This CDR3 reads CASRPGGQGATEAFF. CDR3 DNA: TGTGCCAGCAGGCCCGGCGGACAGGGGGCCACTGAAGCTTTCTTT.

V is TRBV4-1 and J is TRBJ1-5; TRBD1 matches 7 bases. CDR1 is MGHRA, CDR2 YSYEKL, per germline. This CDR3 is built from 14 residues. Trimming took 1 base from V and 7 from J; bases not matched to a gene: 4. This chain's CDR3 is CASSQGSGGQPQHF. In DNA, the CDR3 is TGCGCCAGCAGCCAAGGGTCAGGGGGGCAGCCCCAGCATTTT.

V is TRBV5-1 and J is TRBJ2-3; D ambiguous. CDR1 and CDR2 from the germline V gene are SGHRS and YFSETQ. Between the trimmed V and J ends, which lost 1 base and 4 bases, there was a span of 7 bases. The CDR3 has 13 residues. CDR3 coding DNA: TGCGCCAGCAGCTTGCAATCCCCAGATACGCAGTATTTT. Its translation: CASSLQSPDTQYF.

J is TRBJ2-7 and V is TRBV10-3; 7 positions match TRBD2. V shed 8 bases, J shed 4 bases, and the junction held 5 bases outside the gene matches. The CDR3 spans 12 residues. Germline V gene data show CDR1 as ENHRY and CDR2 as SYGVKD. CDR3 sequence reads: CAIGPAGYEQYF. CDR3 coding DNA: TGTGCCATCGGGCCAGCGGGGTACGAGCAGTACTTC.

This clone was seen once. The V call is TRBV4-1, the J call TRBJ2-7, with TRBD1 matching over 9 bases. Germline CDR1 MGHRA, CDR2 YSYEKL. Trimming removed 0 bases from V and 6 bases from J; junction bases left unmatched: 6. The CDR3 is made up of 15 amino acids. The CDR3 reads CASSQDYRGRSEQYF. CDR3 DNA: TGCGCCAGCAGCCAAGATTACAGGGGGCGATCCGAGCAGTACTTC.

The chain joins TRBV5-6 to TRBJ2-7; the D gene is possibly TRBD1 (5 bases). CDR3 length: 16 residues. The V gene's germline CDR1 is SGHDT and CDR2 YYEEEE. V was trimmed by 0 bases and J by 1 base, leaving 14 bases between them. The chain's CDR3 is CASSLDVGRVSYEQYF. CDR3 sequence (DNA): TGTGCCAGCAGCTTGGATGTCGGCAGGGTTTCCTACGAGCAGTACTTC.

The chain employs TRBV28 and TRBJ2-7; the D gene is possibly TRBD2 (6 bases). The germline CDR1 and CDR2 sequences are MDHEN and SYDVKM. CDR3 size: 14 residues. Trimming left V 9 bases short and J 0 bases short, with 15 bases between. CDR3 DNA: TGTGCCAGACGGGACTCACGGAGCTCCTACGAGCAGTACTTC. Protein: CARRDSRSSYEQYF.

V is TRBV7-6 and J is TRBJ2-7, with TRBD2 as a possible D gene (6 bases). The ends were cut back, 0 bases at V and 2 bases at J, with 8 bases in the middle. This CDR3 region has 14 residues. Per germline, CDR1 SGHVS and CDR2 FNYEAQ. The DNA of the CDR3 is TGTGCCAGCAGCTTAGCGGGGGGACCCTACGAGCAGTACTTC. Amino acid sequence: CASSLAGGPYEQYF.

The chain employs TRBV28 and TRBJ2-7; no firm D call. Per the germline V gene, CDR1 is MDHEN and CDR2 is SYDVKM. The ends were cut back, 3 bases at V and 3 bases at J, with 9 bases in the middle. The CDR3 is 13 residues long. In DNA form, the CDR3 reads TGTGCCAGCAGTTTGGGAAGTTACTACGAGCAGTACTTC. Its translation: CASSLGSYYEQYF.

The V gene is TRBV4-1, the J gene TRBJ1-2; no clear D gene. V lost 0 bases and J lost 7, with 9 bases in between. Germline assignment: CDR1 MGHRA and CDR2 YSYEKL. The CDR3 extends over 13 amino acids. CDR3 sequence: CASSQDLHAGYTF. The CDR3 DNA sequence: TGCGCCAGCAGCCAAGATCTACATGCTGGCTACACCTTC.

This sequence joins TRBV6-1 and TRBJ1-1, with D possibly being TRBD1 (6 bases). This CDR3 comprises 14 residues. CDR1 and CDR2 from the germline V gene are MNHNS and SASEGT. V was cut by 6 bases and J by 4 bases, with 15 bases left in between. CDR3 sequence (DNA): TGTGCCAGCAGCCCCGGGACACTCGGCACTGAAGCTTTCTTT. Residues: CASSPGTLGTEAFF.

The chain links TRBV6-5 to TRBJ2-1, with 9 bases that match TRBD2. V trimming: 6 bases; J trimming: 7 bases; junction bases outside the gene matches: 10. The CDR3 runs 15 residues. CDR1 and CDR2 from the germline V gene are MNHEY and SVGAGI. CDR3 sequence reads: CASSRGQSGGNEQFF. The CDR3 region has the DNA TGTGCCAGCAGCCGGGGACAAAGCGGGGGGAATGAGCAGTTCTTC.

Points on this clone: Other DNA sequences in this specimen translate into the identical CDR3. The chain employs TRBV29-1 and TRBJ1-3; unclear D gene. The germline V gene has CDR1 SQVTM and CDR2 ANQGSEA. V gave up 7 bases and J gave up 0 bases, with 16 bases separating them. CDR3 size: 15 residues. The CDR3 loop reads CSAGADVDSGNTIYF. CDR3 in DNA: TGCAGCGCCGGTGCTGACGTAGACTCTGGAAACACCATATATTTT.

The genes are TRBV7-2 and TRBJ1-4; D unresolved. Germline lookup yields CDR1 SGHTA and CDR2 FQGNSA. V lost 0 bases and J 0 bases, leaving 11 bases between the germline ends. This CDR3 is built from 17 residues. Here the CDR3 reads CASSLALRGATNEKLFF. CDR3 nucleotide sequence: TGTGCCAGCAGCTTAGCGCTTCGTGGGGCAACTAATGAAAAACTGTTTTTT.

The rearrangement uses TRBV4-2 and TRBJ1-1; D gene ambiguous. The V gene lost 1 base and the J gene lost 0 bases, with 6 bases spanning the gap. The CDR3 runs to 14 residues. The germline CDR1 and CDR2 sequences are LGHNA and YNFKEQ. The CDR3 region has the DNA TGTGCCAGCAGCCAAGGTACGGTGAACACTGAAGCTTTCTTT. This encodes CASSQGTVNTEAFF.